One and the same sample provided the 14 T cell receptor beta chains below, sequenced in a study of cytomegalovirus exposure and HLA in healthy donors. This table comes from immunoSEQ multiplex PCR, and its TCRdb copy is limited to in-frame clones, with some not included. In the table there are under 400,000 clones, approximately 88% of which are singletons. Specimen: PBMCs. Every receptor here comes from a man aged 25-40 years in good health and CMV-seronegative.

The rearrangement links TRBV5-4 to TRBJ2-7; 10 bases agree with TRBD2. In germline, CDR1 is SGHNT, CDR2 YYREEE (reference sequence). J gave up 7 bases and V 4 bases, and 11 bases lay outside the gene matches. The CDR3 is 15 residues long. The CDR3 coding sequence is TGTGCCAGCAGCCAAGGGCTAGCGGGGGCGCTGGAGCAGTACTTC. Amino acids: CASSQGLAGALEQYF.

The genes are TRBV19 and TRBJ1-5; D unclear. The germline gives CDR1 LNHDA, CDR2 SQIVND (reference sequence). The CDR3 contains 14 residues. Between the trimmed V and J ends, which lost 5 bases and 1 base, there was a span of 9 bases. The CDR3: CASSWAGSNQPQHF. The CDR3 DNA follows: TGTGCCAGTAGTTGGGCGGGAAGCAATCAGCCCCAGCATTTT. The complete variable domain, with remaining parts taken from reference TRBV19 and TRBJ1-5, reads DGGITQSPKYLFRKEGQNVTLSCEQNLNHDAMYWYRQDPGQGLRLIYYSQIVNDFQKGDIAEGYSVSREKKESFPLTVTSAQKNPTAFYLCASSWAGSNQPQHFGDGTRLSIL.

The chain is built from TRBV7-2 and TRBJ1-1; 9 nucleotides agree with TRBD1. This CDR3 is built from 14 residues. Germline values: CDR1 SGHTA, CDR2 FQGNSA. V lost 4 bases to trimming and J lost 3 bases; unmatched junction nucleotides: 3. The CDR3 DNA reads TGTGCCAGCAGCTCAGGGACAGGGTACACTGAAGCTTTCTTT. Its protein is CASSSGTGYTEAFF.

This chain joins TRBV5-6 and TRBJ2-7; 8 bases are shared with TRBD1. Germline V gives CDR1 SGHDT, CDR2 YYEEEE. The CDR3 contains 14 residues. V trimming: 4 bases; J trimming: 7 bases; junction bases outside the gene matches: 10. As DNA, the CDR3 is TGTGCCAGCAGCCCCGGGACAGGCTTAGGAGAGCAGTACTTC. Residues: CASSPGTGLGEQYF.

In its sample, this clone was seen a few times. The chain joins TRBV4-3 to TRBJ2-7; no definite D call. Germline CDR1 LGHNA, CDR2 YSLEER. CDR3 size: 15 residues. Deletions cut 0 bases from V and 0 bases from J, with 9 bases between. The CDR3: CASSQEQHISYEQYF. The CDR3 nucleotides are TGCGCCAGCAGCCAAGAACAGCATATCTCCTACGAGCAGTACTTC.

J is TRBJ1-4 and V is TRBV27; D uncertain. Deletions cut 8 bases from V and 5 bases from J, with 12 bases between. CDR3 length equals 13 residues. Germline V gives CDR1 MNHEY, CDR2 SMNVEV (reference sequence). CDR3 DNA: TGTGCCAGCCTGGACTGGGCAAATGAAAAACTGTTTTTT. Encoded protein: CASLDWANEKLFF.

The table lists this clone with a count of one. The chain links TRBV6-5 to TRBJ1-1, with TRBD1 as a possible D gene (6 bases). V lost 5 bases, J lost 0 bases, and 10 bases lay in between. This CDR3 has 14 amino acids. In germline, CDR1 is MNHEY, CDR2 SVGAGI. In DNA form, the CDR3 reads TGTGCCAGCAGTGAGGGACACTTGAACACTGAAGCTTTCTTT. Protein sequence: CASSEGHLNTEAFF.

This clone has more than one count but fewer than ten. The chain couples TRBV5-1 to TRBJ2-7; perhaps TRBD2 as D (5 bases). V was shortened by 3 bases and J by 6 bases, with 16 bases between the two germline ends. The CDR3 has 14 amino acids. Per the germline V gene, CDR1 is SGHRS and CDR2 is YFSETQ. The CDR3 loop reads CASSSSRQEAEQYF. CDR3 DNA sequence: TGCGCCAGCAGCTCCAGCAGGCAGGAGGCCGAGCAGTACTTC.

This clone was counted between two and nine times. CDR3 sequence (DNA): TGTGCCTGGAGTCGGCAGGGGGCAACGTCCCTCCACTTT. Translated, it gives CAWSRQGATSLHF. This sequence joins TRBV30 and TRBJ1-6; 8 nucleotides agree with TRBD1. V was pared by 2 bases and J by 14 bases, with 8 bases of the junction left unmatched. CDR1 and CDR2 from the germline V gene are GTSNPN and SVGIG (reference sequence). The CDR3 extends over 13 amino acids.

This clone showed up just once. J is TRBJ2-5 and V is TRBV4-1; D gene uncertain. The CDR3 is made up of 13 amino acids. The germline gives CDR1 MGHRA, CDR2 YSYEKL. Trimming pared 1 base from V and 4 bases from J, leaving 7 bases between. The CDR3 DNA follows: TGCGCCAGCAGCCAAGGGCCCCTAGAGACCCAGTACTTC. Its translation: CASSQGPLETQYF.

The chain has TRBV19 and TRBJ1-4; 9 nucleotides agree with TRBD1. Germline lookup yields CDR1 LNHDA and CDR2 SQIVND (reference sequence). J lost 0 bases, V lost 3 bases, and 11 bases had no gene match. This CDR3 is 19 amino acids long. In DNA, the CDR3 is TGTGCCAGTAGTATCGTGGGACAGGGAGGATTTGCAACTAATGAAAAACTGTTTTTT. Translating gives CASSIVGQGGFATNEKLFF. The entire variable domain, with the rest obtained from reference TRBV19 and TRBJ1-4, is as follows: DGGITQSPKYLFRKEGQNVTLSCEQNLNHDAMYWYRQDPGQGLRLIYYSQIVNDFQKGDIAEGYSVSREKKESFPLTVTSAQKNPTAFYLCASSIVGQGGFATNEKLFFGSGTQLSVL.

In the case of this clone: Additional DNA sequences in this sample encode the identical CDR3. The V call is TRBV27, the J call TRBJ1-6; 12 bases align to TRBD1. In germline, CDR1 is MNHEY, CDR2 SMNVEV (reference sequence). J lost 10 bases, V lost 2 bases, and 3 bases had no gene match. The CDR3 runs 15 residues. This CDR3 reads CASSLGTGGNSPLHF. The CDR3 DNA is TGTGCCAGCAGTTTAGGGACAGGGGGCAACTCACCCCTCCACTTT.

The chain combines TRBV13 with TRBJ2-7; 8 nucleotides align to TRBD1. The CDR3 length is 13 residues. V lost 5 bases and J lost 6; bases outside the gene matches: 6. Germline CDR1 and CDR2: PRHDT and FYEKMQ (reference sequence). The CDR3 nucleotides are TGTGCCAGCAGCCGCGACAGGGGACCCGAGCAGTACTTC. As protein: CASSRDRGPEQYF.

This chain uses TRBV5-5 with TRBJ2-7, with 8 bases lining up with TRBD1. J lost 6 bases, V lost 5 bases, and 7 bases had no gene match. The CDR3 consists of 13 residues. Germline CDR1 SGHKS, CDR2 YYEKEE (reference sequence). CDR3 coding DNA: TGTGCCAGCAGTCCCGACAGGGGAGGCGAGCAGTACTTC. It codes for CASSPDRGGEQYF.